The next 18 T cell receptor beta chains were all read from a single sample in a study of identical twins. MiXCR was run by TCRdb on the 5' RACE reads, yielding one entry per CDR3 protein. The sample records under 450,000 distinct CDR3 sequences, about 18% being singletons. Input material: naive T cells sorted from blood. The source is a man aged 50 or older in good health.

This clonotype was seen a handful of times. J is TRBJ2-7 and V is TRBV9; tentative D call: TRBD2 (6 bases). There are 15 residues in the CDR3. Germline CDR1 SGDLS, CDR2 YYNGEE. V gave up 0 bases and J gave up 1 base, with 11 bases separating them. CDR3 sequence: CASSVGRGKSYEQYF. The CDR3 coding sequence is TGTGCCAGCAGCGTAGGCCGCGGGAAATCCTACGAGCAGTACTTC.

CDR3 sequence reads: CASSYSTDRIKEKLFF. The CDR3 DNA sequence: TGTGCCAGCAGTTACTCGACCGACAGGATCAAAGAAAAACTGTTTTTT. The rearrangement uses TRBV6-5 and TRBJ1-4; tentatively, D is TRBD1 (6 bases). The CDR3 totals 16 residues. Germline loops: CDR1 MNHEY, CDR2 SVGAGI. V was clipped by 0 bases and J by 8 bases, with 16 bases between them.

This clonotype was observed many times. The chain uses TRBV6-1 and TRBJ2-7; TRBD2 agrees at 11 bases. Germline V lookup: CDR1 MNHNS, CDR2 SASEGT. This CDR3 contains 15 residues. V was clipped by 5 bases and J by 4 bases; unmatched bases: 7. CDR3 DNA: TGTGCCAGCAGTCTCGGGACTAGCGGATATTACGAGCAGTACTTC. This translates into CASSLGTSGYYEQYF.

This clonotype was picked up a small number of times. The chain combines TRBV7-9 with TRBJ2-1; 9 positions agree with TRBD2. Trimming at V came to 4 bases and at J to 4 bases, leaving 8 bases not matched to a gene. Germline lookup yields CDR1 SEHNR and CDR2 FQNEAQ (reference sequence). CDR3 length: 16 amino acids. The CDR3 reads CASSSRLAELYNEQFF. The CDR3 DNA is TGTGCCAGCAGCTCTAGACTAGCGGAGCTTTACAATGAGCAGTTCTTC.

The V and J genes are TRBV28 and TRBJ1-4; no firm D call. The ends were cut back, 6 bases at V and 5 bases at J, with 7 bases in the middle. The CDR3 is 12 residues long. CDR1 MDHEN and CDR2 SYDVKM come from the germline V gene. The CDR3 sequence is CASRGWNEKLFF. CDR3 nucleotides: TGTGCCAGCAGGGGATGGAATGAAAAACTGTTTTTT. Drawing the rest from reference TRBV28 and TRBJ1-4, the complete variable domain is DVKVTQSSRYLVKRTGEKVFLECVQDMDHENMFWYRQDPGLGLRLIYFSYDVKMKEKGDIPEGYSVSREKKERFSLILESASTNQTSMYLCASRGWNEKLFFGSGTQLSVL.

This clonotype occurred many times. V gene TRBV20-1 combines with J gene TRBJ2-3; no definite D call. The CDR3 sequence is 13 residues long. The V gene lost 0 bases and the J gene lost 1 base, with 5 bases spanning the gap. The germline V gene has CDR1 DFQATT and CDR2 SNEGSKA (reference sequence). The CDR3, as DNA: TGCAGTGCTAGAGACTTTGGCACAGATACGCAGTATTTT. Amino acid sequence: CSARDFGTDTQYF.

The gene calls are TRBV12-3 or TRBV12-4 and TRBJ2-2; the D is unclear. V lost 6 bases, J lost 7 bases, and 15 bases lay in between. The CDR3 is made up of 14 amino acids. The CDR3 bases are TGTGCCAGCAGCCTGGGAACTCTGATCGGGGAGCTGTTTTTT. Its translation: CASSLGTLIGELFF.

This CDR3 reads CATSRSGGGALDEQFF. For the CDR3, the DNA is TGTGCCACCAGCAGGTCGGGAGGAGGGGCGTTGGATGAGCAGTTCTTC. J is TRBJ2-1 and V is TRBV15, with 7 bases matching TRBD2. CDR1 is LNHNV and CDR2 is YYDKDF in the germline V gene (reference sequence). With 3 bases clipped from V and 8 bases from J, the junction kept 13 bases outside the gene matches. The CDR3 has 16 amino acids. Full variable domain (missing parts from reference TRBV15 and TRBJ2-1): DAMVIQNPRYQVTQFGKPVTLSCSQTLNHNVMYWYQQKSSQAPKLLFHYYDKDFNNEADTPDNFQSRRPNTSFCFLDIRSPGLGDTAMYLCATSRSGGGALDEQFFGPGTRLTVL.

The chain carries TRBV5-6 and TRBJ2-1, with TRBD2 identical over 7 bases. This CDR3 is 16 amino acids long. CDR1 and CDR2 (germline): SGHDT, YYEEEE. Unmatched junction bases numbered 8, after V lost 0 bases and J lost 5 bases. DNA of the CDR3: TGTGCCAGCAGCTTGGCCTCGGGGAGCGGGAACAATGAGCAGTTCTTC. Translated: CASSLASGSGNNEQFF.

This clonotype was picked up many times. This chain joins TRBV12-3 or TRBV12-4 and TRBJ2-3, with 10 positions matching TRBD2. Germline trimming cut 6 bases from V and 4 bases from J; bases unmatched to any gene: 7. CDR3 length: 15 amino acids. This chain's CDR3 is CASRSSGGPSDTQYF. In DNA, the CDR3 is TGTGCCAGCAGAAGTAGCGGGGGGCCCTCAGATACGCAGTATTTT.

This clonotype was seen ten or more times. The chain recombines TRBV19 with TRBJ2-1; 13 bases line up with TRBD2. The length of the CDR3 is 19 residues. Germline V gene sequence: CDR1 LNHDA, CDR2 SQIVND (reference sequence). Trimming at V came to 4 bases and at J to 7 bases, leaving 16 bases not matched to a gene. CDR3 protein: CASSKRGPGLAGVLNEQFF. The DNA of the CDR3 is TGTGCCAGTAGTAAACGGGGACCCGGACTAGCGGGAGTTTTAAATGAGCAGTTCTTC.

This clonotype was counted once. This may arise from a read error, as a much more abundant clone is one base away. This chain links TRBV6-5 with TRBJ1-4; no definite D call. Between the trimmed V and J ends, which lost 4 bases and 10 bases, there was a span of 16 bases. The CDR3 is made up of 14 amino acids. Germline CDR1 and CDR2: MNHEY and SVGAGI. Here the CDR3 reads CASSSNRREGKLFF. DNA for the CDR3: TGTGCCAGCAGTTCCAATAGAAGGGAGGGAAAACTGTTTTTT.

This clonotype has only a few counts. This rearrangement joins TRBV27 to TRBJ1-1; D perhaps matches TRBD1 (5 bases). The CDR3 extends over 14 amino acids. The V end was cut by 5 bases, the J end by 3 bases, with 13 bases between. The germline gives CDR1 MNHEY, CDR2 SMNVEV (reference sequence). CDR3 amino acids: CASSPSPGDTEAFF. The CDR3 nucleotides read TGTGCCAGCAGTCCCTCGCCGGGGGACACTGAAGCTTTCTTT.

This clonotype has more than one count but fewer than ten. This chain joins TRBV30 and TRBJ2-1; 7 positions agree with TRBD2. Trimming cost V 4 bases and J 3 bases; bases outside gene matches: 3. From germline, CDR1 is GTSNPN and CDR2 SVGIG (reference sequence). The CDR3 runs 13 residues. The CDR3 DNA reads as TGTGCCTGGAAGGGAGGGAACTACAATGAGCAGTTCTTC. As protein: CAWKGGNYNEQFF. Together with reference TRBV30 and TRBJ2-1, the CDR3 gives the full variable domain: SQTIHQWPATLVQPVGSPLSLECTVEGTSNPNLYWYRQAAGRGLQLLFYSVGIGQISSEVPQNLSASRPQDRQFILSSKKLLLSDSGFYLCAWKGGNYNEQFFGPGTRLTVL.

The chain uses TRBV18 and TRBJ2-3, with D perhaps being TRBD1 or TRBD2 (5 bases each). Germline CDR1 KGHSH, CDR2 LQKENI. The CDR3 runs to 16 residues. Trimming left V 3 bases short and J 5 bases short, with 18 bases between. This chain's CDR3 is CASSPNSPGRVDTQYF. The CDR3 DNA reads TGTGCCAGCTCACCGAATAGTCCAGGGAGAGTAGATACGCAGTATTTT. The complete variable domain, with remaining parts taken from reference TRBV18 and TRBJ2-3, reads NAGVMQNPRHLVRRRGQEARLRCSPMKGHSHVYWYRQLPEEGLKFMVYLQKENIIDESGMPKERFSAEFPKEGPSILRIQQVVRGDSAAYFCASSPNSPGRVDTQYFGPGTRLTVL.

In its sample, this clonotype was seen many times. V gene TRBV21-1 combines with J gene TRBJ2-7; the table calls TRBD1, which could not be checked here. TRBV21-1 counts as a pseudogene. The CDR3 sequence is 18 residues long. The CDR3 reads CASSSQGARDPSSYEQYF. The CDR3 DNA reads TGTGCCAGCAGCAGCCAAGGCGCCAGGGATCCGAGCTCCTACGAGCAGTACTTC.

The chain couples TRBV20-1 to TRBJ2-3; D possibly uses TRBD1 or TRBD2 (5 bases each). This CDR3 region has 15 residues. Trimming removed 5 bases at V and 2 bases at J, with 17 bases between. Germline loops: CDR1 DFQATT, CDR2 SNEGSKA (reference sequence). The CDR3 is CSAQTAVGATDTQYF. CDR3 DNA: TGCAGTGCTCAGACAGCGGTAGGGGCCACAGATACGCAGTATTTT.

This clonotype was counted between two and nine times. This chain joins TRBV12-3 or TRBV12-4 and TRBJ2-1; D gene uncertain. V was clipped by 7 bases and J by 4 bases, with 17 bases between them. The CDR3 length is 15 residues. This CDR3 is CASTPNTGGYNEQFF. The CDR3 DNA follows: TGTGCCAGCACCCCAAATACCGGTGGGTACAATGAGCAGTTCTTC.